This is a list of T cell receptor beta chains from one sample in a study of blood T cells in healthy people across ages. In TCRdb, the 5' RACE reads were re-called with MiXCR into one record per CDR3 protein. Of over 600,000 distinct CDR3 sequences detected, roughly 50% appear once; the ten largest clones hold about 26%. The specimen was blood. These receptors originate from a man aged 35-49 years in good health. Each CDR3 is given with its conserved first and last residue. Fields, in order: D gene, V gene, J gene, clone size, CDR3 DNA, CDR3 protein. A D gene is named only where the DNA matches it firmly. Size is omitted from some rows. Given values are once, few, many or a class for expanded clones.

d_gene: NA; v_gene: TRBV6-6; j_gene: TRBJ1-5; abundance: once; CDR3nt: TGTGCCAGCAGCCGAGGGACGGAGAATCAGCCCCAGCATTTT; CDR3aa: CASSRGTENQPQHF
d_gene: TRBD1; v_gene: TRBV20-1; j_gene: TRBJ2-7; abundance: NA; CDR3nt: TGCAGTGCTTGCCGGGACAGGGATTCTCTTAGCTCCTACGAGCAGTACTTC; CDR3aa: CSACRDRDSLSSYEQYF
d_gene: TRBD2; v_gene: TRBV10-3; j_gene: TRBJ2-3; abundance: few; CDR3nt: TGTGCCATCAGTGTCGGACTAGCGGGGTCCACAGATACGCAGTATTTT; CDR3aa: CAISVGLAGSTDTQYF
d_gene: TRBD2; v_gene: TRBV15; j_gene: TRBJ2-1; abundance: NA; CDR3nt: TGTGCCACCGGGCGGGGGAATTACAATGAGCAGTTCTTC; CDR3aa: CATGRGNYNEQFF
d_gene: TRBD2; v_gene: TRBV5-1; j_gene: TRBJ2-3; abundance: few; CDR3nt: TGCGCCAGCAGCCCAGCGGGGGGGCCACGAGATACGCAGTATTTT; CDR3aa: CASSPAGGPRDTQYF
d_gene: TRBD1; v_gene: TRBV28; j_gene: TRBJ2-7; abundance: few; CDR3nt: TGTGCCAGCAGCTTCTCAAGGGACAGTCCCTACGAGCAGTACTTC; CDR3aa: CASSFSRDSPYEQYF
d_gene: NA; v_gene: TRBV6-2/TRBV6-3; j_gene: TRBJ1-5; abundance: once; CDR3nt: TGTGCCAGCAGTTACTCGCGGACAGCAAATCAGCCCCAGCATTTT; CDR3aa: CASSYSRTANQPQHF
d_gene: TRBD2; v_gene: TRBV7-2; j_gene: TRBJ2-2; abundance: NA; CDR3nt: TGTGCCAGCAGCTCAAGGGCTAGCGGGAGGGCCCACACCGGGGAGCTGTTTTTT; CDR3aa: CASSSRASGRAHTGELFF
d_gene: NA; v_gene: TRBV12-3/TRBV12-4; j_gene: TRBJ1-2; abundance: NA; CDR3nt: TGTGCCAGCAGCCGGACAGCTAACTATGGCTACACCTTC; CDR3aa: CASSRTANYGYTF
d_gene: NA; v_gene: TRBV7-6; j_gene: TRBJ2-5; abundance: few; CDR3nt: TGTGCCAGCAGCAACCACCAAGAGACCCAGTACTTC; CDR3aa: CASSNHQETQYF
d_gene: NA; v_gene: TRBV2; j_gene: TRBJ2-1; abundance: NA; CDR3nt: TGTGCCAGCATAGCCCCTGGATGGGAGCAGTTCTTC; CDR3aa: CASIAPGWEQFF
d_gene: TRBD2; v_gene: TRBV4-2; j_gene: TRBJ2-3; abundance: NA; CDR3nt: TGTGCCAGCAGAACGGATAGCGGGCGTAGCACAGATACGCAGTATTTT; CDR3aa: CASRTDSGRSTDTQYF
d_gene: TRBD2; v_gene: TRBV11-3; j_gene: TRBJ2-7; abundance: few; CDR3nt: TGTGCCAGCAGCTTATTGGCGGGAGGGACCTACGAGCAGTACTTC; CDR3aa: CASSLLAGGTYEQYF
d_gene: TRBD1; v_gene: TRBV11-2; j_gene: TRBJ1-2; abundance: NA; CDR3nt: TGTGCCAGCAGCTTGACCCGGACAGGGTCCTATGGCTACACCTTC; CDR3aa: CASSLTRTGSYGYTF
d_gene: NA; v_gene: TRBV11-3; j_gene: TRBJ2-1; abundance: few; CDR3nt: TGTGCCAGCAGCCCAGACGGAGGGAGTTACAATGAGCAGTTCTTC; CDR3aa: CASSPDGGSYNEQFF
d_gene: NA; v_gene: TRBV3-1; j_gene: TRBJ1-5; abundance: NA; CDR3nt: TGTGCCAGCAGCCAATGTACCGGGGATCGTACCGAACCCCAGCATTTT; CDR3aa: CASSQCTGDRTEPQHF
d_gene: NA; v_gene: TRBV20-1; j_gene: TRBJ1-3; abundance: NA; CDR3nt: TGCAGTGCCTTGGACAGCCCATCTGGAAACACCATATATTTT; CDR3aa: CSALDSPSGNTIYF
d_gene: NA; v_gene: TRBV7-2; j_gene: TRBJ2-1; abundance: NA; CDR3nt: TGTGCCAGCAGCTTAGCGCCTAGGGTCAATGAGCAGTTCTTC; CDR3aa: CASSLAPRVNEQFF
d_gene: NA; v_gene: TRBV29-1; j_gene: TRBJ2-1; abundance: NA; CDR3nt: TGCAGCGTTGATGGTGGGGCTACTGATGAGCAGTTCTTC; CDR3aa: CSVDGGATDEQFF
d_gene: NA; v_gene: TRBV28; j_gene: TRBJ2-7; abundance: NA; CDR3nt: TGTGCCAGCAGTTCTCTAAAGTACGAGCAGTACTTC; CDR3aa: CASSSLKYEQYF
d_gene: NA; v_gene: TRBV20-1; j_gene: TRBJ2-7; abundance: few; CDR3nt: TGCAGTGCTTGGACAGCGACAGATTACGAGCAGTACTTC; CDR3aa: CSAWTATDYEQYF
d_gene: NA; v_gene: TRBV6-6; j_gene: TRBJ2-6; abundance: NA; CDR3nt: TGTGCCAGCAGCCCCGACCTCGGGGGCACTGGGGCCAACGTCCTGACTTTC; CDR3aa: CASSPDLGGTGANVLTF
d_gene: NA; v_gene: TRBV29-1; j_gene: TRBJ1-2; abundance: NA; CDR3nt: TGCAGCGTAGGCGGCAATAACTATGGCTACACCTTC; CDR3aa: CSVGGNNYGYTF
d_gene: NA; v_gene: TRBV4-1; j_gene: TRBJ2-7; abundance: few; CDR3nt: TGCGCCAGCAGCCAAGCCCCAGCGGGTGCCTCCTACGAGCAGTACTTC; CDR3aa: CASSQAPAGASYEQYF
d_gene: NA; v_gene: TRBV4-3; j_gene: TRBJ1-1; abundance: NA; CDR3nt: TGCGCCAGCAGCCAAACCAGGGTTGACACTGAAGCTTTCTTT; CDR3aa: CASSQTRVDTEAFF
d_gene: TRBD1; v_gene: TRBV5-1; j_gene: TRBJ2-7; abundance: few; CDR3nt: TGCGCCAGCCGACCGGGACAGGGGGCTCACGAGCAGTACTTC; CDR3aa: CASRPGQGAHEQYF
d_gene: NA; v_gene: TRBV5-1; j_gene: TRBJ2-1; abundance: NA; CDR3nt: TGCGCCAGCAGTCCTAGGTTTGTCTCGAGCTCCTACAATGAGCAGTTCTTC; CDR3aa: CASSPRFVSSSYNEQFF
d_gene: NA; v_gene: TRBV10-3; j_gene: TRBJ2-3; abundance: NA; CDR3nt: TGTGCCGCGGGTGGGGAAGACACAGATACGCAGTATTTT; CDR3aa: CAAGGEDTDTQYF
d_gene: TRBD1; v_gene: TRBV5-1; j_gene: TRBJ2-3; abundance: few; CDR3nt: TGCGCCAGCAGCATGGGACAGGGCACAGATACGCAGTATTTT; CDR3aa: CASSMGQGTDTQYF
d_gene: NA; v_gene: TRBV29-1; j_gene: TRBJ2-7; abundance: many; CDR3nt: TGCAGCGTTGAACCGACGACAGGAGCCGAGCAGTACTTC; CDR3aa: CSVEPTTGAEQYF
d_gene: NA; v_gene: TRBV20-1; j_gene: TRBJ2-1; abundance: NA; CDR3nt: TGCAGTGCTAGAGGGGTAGGGGTGACAAATGAGCAGTTCTTC; CDR3aa: CSARGVGVTNEQFF
d_gene: TRBD1; v_gene: TRBV20-1; j_gene: TRBJ1-2; abundance: once; CDR3nt: TGCAGTGCTAGAGATAGGAGGGACAGCACTAACTATGGCTACACCTTC; CDR3aa: CSARDRRDSTNYGYTF
d_gene: NA; v_gene: TRBV20-1; j_gene: TRBJ2-7; abundance: NA; CDR3nt: TGCAGTGCTATAGACAGGCGCTACGAGCAGTACTTC; CDR3aa: CSAIDRRYEQYF
d_gene: NA; v_gene: TRBV6-5; j_gene: TRBJ2-5; abundance: NA; CDR3nt: TGTGCCAGCAGTTACTCAGGGGGGGAGACCCAGTACTTC; CDR3aa: CASSYSGGETQYF
d_gene: TRBD1; v_gene: TRBV7-9; j_gene: TRBJ2-4; abundance: NA; CDR3nt: TGTACCAGCAGCTTAGATGGTACAGGGGCCTTTGGGCAGTACTTC; CDR3aa: CTSSLDGTGAFGQYF
d_gene: TRBD2; v_gene: TRBV20-1; j_gene: TRBJ2-1; abundance: NA; CDR3nt: TGCAGTGCTAGACTGCCGGGACTAGCGGGGGATAGTGAGCAGTTCTTC; CDR3aa: CSARLPGLAGDSEQFF
d_gene: NA; v_gene: TRBV28; j_gene: TRBJ1-2; abundance: few; CDR3nt: TGTGCCAGCAGCCATCCGGGCAGACCTAGAGATGGCTACACCTTC; CDR3aa: CASSHPGRPRDGYTF
d_gene: NA; v_gene: TRBV4-2; j_gene: TRBJ1-2; abundance: many; CDR3nt: TGTGCCAGCAGCCGTGGTCGAGGGAATGGCTACACCTTC; CDR3aa: CASSRGRGNGYTF
d_gene: NA; v_gene: TRBV20-1; j_gene: TRBJ1-1; abundance: NA; CDR3nt: TGCAGTGCCAAGGATCGGAGAGGGAACACTGAAGCTTTCTTT; CDR3aa: CSAKDRRGNTEAFF
d_gene: NA; v_gene: TRBV5-1; j_gene: TRBJ2-4; abundance: NA; CDR3nt: TGCGCCAGCAGCCAGACCAACCGGGACTTCTTCACTTCGAACATTCAGTACTTC; CDR3aa: CASSQTNRDFFTSNIQYF
d_gene: TRBD1; v_gene: TRBV6-2/TRBV6-3; j_gene: TRBJ2-5; abundance: few; CDR3nt: TGTGCCAGCAGGCGGACAGGGGAGGTGGAGACCCAGTACTTC; CDR3aa: CASRRTGEVETQYF
d_gene: NA; v_gene: TRBV20-1; j_gene: TRBJ2-5; abundance: NA; CDR3nt: TGCAGTGCTAGAGTTTCGGGGTACCAAGAGACCCAGTACTTC; CDR3aa: CSARVSGYQETQYF
d_gene: NA; v_gene: TRBV7-2; j_gene: TRBJ1-6; abundance: few; CDR3nt: TGTGCCAGCAGCCGAGCAGCAGTTAATTCACCCCTCCACTTT; CDR3aa: CASSRAAVNSPLHF
d_gene: NA; v_gene: TRBV2; j_gene: TRBJ2-3; abundance: NA; CDR3nt: TGTGCCACACTAGACGGACGAATGGAGGGTGCGCAGTATTTT; CDR3aa: CATLDGRMEGAQYF
d_gene: TRBD1; v_gene: TRBV27; j_gene: TRBJ2-5; abundance: NA; CDR3nt: TGTGCCACCGCGGACAGGTCGTACCAAGAGACCCAGTACTTC; CDR3aa: CATADRSYQETQYF
d_gene: NA; v_gene: TRBV6-5; j_gene: TRBJ1-1; abundance: NA; CDR3nt: TGTGCCAGCAGTAGACCGAGAAGGGAGGCTTTCTTT; CDR3aa: CASSRPRREAFF
d_gene: NA; v_gene: TRBV27; j_gene: TRBJ1-6; abundance: NA; CDR3nt: TGTGCCAGCAGCCCTCTGGAAAGCTCCTATAATTCACCCTTCCACTTT; CDR3aa: CASSPLESSYNSPFHF
d_gene: TRBD2; v_gene: TRBV29-1; j_gene: TRBJ2-1; abundance: NA; CDR3nt: TGCAGCGTTGTTCCGGGACTAGCGGCCTCCTACAATGAGCAGTTCTTC; CDR3aa: CSVVPGLAASYNEQFF
d_gene: TRBD1; v_gene: TRBV12-3/TRBV12-4; j_gene: TRBJ2-6; abundance: NA; CDR3nt: TGTGCCAGCAGGCCAAGACAGGGATTCTCTGGGGCCAACGTCCTGACTTTC; CDR3aa: CASRPRQGFSGANVLTF
d_gene: NA; v_gene: TRBV7-2; j_gene: TRBJ2-1; abundance: NA; CDR3nt: TGTGCCAGCAGCTTAGCTAGACTCTCCTACAATGAGCAGTTCTTC; CDR3aa: CASSLARLSYNEQFF
d_gene: NA; v_gene: TRBV5-1; j_gene: TRBJ2-4; abundance: NA; CDR3nt: TGCGCCAGCAGCTTGGGGGGTTTTAGGACAGATCGACTAGCCAAAAACATTCAGTACTTC; CDR3aa: CASSLGGFRTDRLAKNIQYF
d_gene: NA; v_gene: TRBV20-1; j_gene: TRBJ2-7; abundance: few; CDR3nt: TGCAGTGCTAGAGATCGGGGCAGGGGGTTCGGATTAGCGGGATACGAGCAGTACTTC; CDR3aa: CSARDRGRGFGLAGYEQYF
d_gene: TRBD1; v_gene: TRBV20-1; j_gene: TRBJ1-1; abundance: NA; CDR3nt: TGCAGTGCTAGAGTCCCAGGACAGGGATTGAACACTGAAGCTTTCTTT; CDR3aa: CSARVPGQGLNTEAFF
d_gene: NA; v_gene: TRBV27; j_gene: TRBJ2-3; abundance: NA; CDR3nt: TGTGCCAGCAGTTTGGCGGGGCATAGCACAGATACGCAGTATTTT; CDR3aa: CASSLAGHSTDTQYF